This TCR beta chain was sequenced during a study of spatial heterogeneity in lung cancer. In TCRdb, the 5' RACE reads were re-called with MiXCR into one record per CDR3 protein. This table holds about 120,000 distinct CDR3 sequences, 9% to 15% found once. Time point indicated: blood at routine non-recurrence follow-up after resection. Sequencing of whole RNA from tumor, nontumor lung or frozen PBMC involved no sorting. This material consisted of PBMCs, taken at follow-up. This TCR came from a male donor with early-stage non-small cell lung cancer.

The DNA of the CDR3 is TGTGCCAGCAGCTTTCGATACCGGGACAGCCAAGAGACCCAGTACTTC. This translates into CASSFRYRDSQETQYF. V usage is TRBV6-6 and J usage is TRBJ2-5, with 7 bases that match TRBD1. The germline V gene has CDR1 MNHNY and CDR2 SVGAGI (reference sequence). This CDR3 is built from 16 residues. Trimming cost V 6 bases and J 1 base; bases outside gene matches: 11.